A single sample is the source of the 20 T cell receptor beta chains below, sequenced in a study of cytomegalovirus exposure and HLA in healthy donors. With 60 Vbeta and 13 Jbeta primers, the PCR was carried out. Profiled with immunoSEQ multiplex PCR; TCRdb holds only in-frame clones, not every one. The sample totals around 110,000 clones; its top ten clones hold 6.8%. The sample was PBMCs. These receptors came from a man aged 40-50 years in good health and CMV-seropositive.

CDR3 loop: CASSTWTSGSTGEQFF. The DNA for the CDR3 is TGTGCCAGCAGCACCTGGACTAGCGGGAGCACTGGTGAGCAGTTCTTC. This chain links TRBV9 with TRBJ2-1, with 13 bases identical to TRBD2. V shed 4 bases, J shed 9 bases, and the junction held 10 bases outside the gene matches. The CDR3 totals 16 residues. Germline V CDR1 and CDR2: SGDLS, YYNGEE.

The rearrangement joins TRBV18 to TRBJ2-1, with D possibly being TRBD1 (6 bases). Trimming stripped 2 bases from V and 6 bases from J, with 8 bases between. The CDR3 contains 13 residues. Looked up from germline, CDR1 is KGHSH and CDR2 is LQKENI. The CDR3 loop reads CASSPGQSNEQFF. CDR3 DNA sequence: TGTGCCAGCTCACCAGGACAGTCCAATGAGCAGTTCTTC.

The rearrangement links TRBV9 to TRBJ1-3; TRBD1 agrees at 9 bases. Per germline, CDR1 SGDLS and CDR2 YYNGEE. Germline trimming cut 4 bases from V and 6 bases from J; bases unmatched to any gene: 17. The length of the CDR3 is 18 residues. DNA for the CDR3: TGTGCCAGCAGCATCCCCGAAACAGGGGGCGAAAGTGAAAACACCATATATTTT. It codes for CASSIPETGGESENTIYF.

The V gene is TRBV6-6, the J gene TRBJ2-5; perhaps TRBD1 as D (6 bases). V dropped 0 bases and J dropped 5 bases, with 13 bases sitting between them. This CDR3 region has 15 residues. Per the germline V gene, CDR1 is MNHNY and CDR2 is SVGAGI (reference sequence). Here the CDR3 reads CASSYSVGDIETQYF. The DNA for the CDR3 is TGTGCCAGCAGTTACTCGGTAGGGGACATCGAGACCCAGTACTTC.

CDR3 coding DNA: TGTGCCAGCAGCGGCCCTCTCTACGAGCAGTACTTC. This gives the protein CASSGPLYEQYF. This chain connects TRBV21-1 to TRBJ2-7; the DNA was not used to check the table's D call, TRBD1. TRBV21-1 is a pseudogene. CDR3 length: 12 residues.

The J gene is TRBJ2-3, the V gene TRBV10-2; possibly TRBD2 for D (6 bases). V shed 6 bases and J shed 3 bases, with 16 bases lying between them. The CDR3 has 15 amino acids. CDR1 WSHSY and CDR2 SAAADI come from the germline V gene. CDR3 in amino acids: CASRVGLDPTDTQYF. CDR3 bases: TGCGCCAGCAGGGTGGGACTGGACCCTACAGATACGCAGTATTTT.

This chain links TRBV29-1 with TRBJ2-7; D possibly corresponds to TRBD1 (8 bases). The CDR3 totals 12 residues. The V gene lost 3 bases and the J gene lost 7 bases, with 13 bases spanning the gap. The V gene's germline CDR1 is SQVTM and CDR2 ANQGSEA. CDR3 bases: TGCAGCGTTGATTACAGGGGGGGGGAGCAGTACTTC. This codes for CSVDYRGGEQYF.

This rearrangement joins TRBV6-5 to TRBJ2-2; no firm D call. This CDR3 is 11 amino acids long. Trimming left V 5 bases short and J 7 bases short, with 5 bases between. CDR1 is MNHEY and CDR2 is SVGAGI in the germline V gene. This CDR3 reads CASSNGGELFF. CDR3 coding DNA: TGTGCCAGCAGTAACGGCGGGGAGCTGTTTTTT.

The chain is built from TRBV25-1 and TRBJ2-3; the D gene is possibly TRBD2 (7 bases). This CDR3 is 17 amino acids long. V was trimmed by 5 bases and J by 5 bases, leaving 23 bases between them. Germline V gene sequence: CDR1 MGHDK, CDR2 SYGVNS. The CDR3 bases are TGTGCCAGCAGTCCATACAGCCGGGGGGCCTTAGGAGATACGCAGTATTTT. Translated: CASSPYSRGALGDTQYF.

The J gene is TRBJ1-5, the V gene TRBV5-1, with D perhaps matching TRBD1 (5 bases). V lost 0 bases and J 1 base, leaving 8 bases between the germline ends. The length of the CDR3 is 15 residues. Germline V gene data show CDR1 as SGHRS and CDR2 as YFSETQ. The CDR3 nucleotides read TGCGCCAGCAGCTTGGAGGGGATAAGCAATCAGCCCCAGCATTTT. Translation: CASSLEGISNQPQHF. Combining the CDR3 with reference TRBV5-1 and TRBJ1-5 gives the whole variable domain KAGVTQTPRYLIKTRGQQVTLSCSPISGHRSVSWYQQTPGQGLQFLFEYFSETQRNKGNFPGRFSGRQFSNSRSEMNVSTLELGDSALYLCASSLEGISNQPQHFGDGTRLSIL.

This sequence joins TRBV5-1 and TRBJ1-4; D unresolved. V dropped 0 bases and J dropped 3 bases, with 6 bases sitting between them. The CDR3 runs 14 residues. Germline assignment: CDR1 SGHRS and CDR2 YFSETQ. The CDR3 DNA sequence: TGCGCCAGCAGCTTGGTCTCAGCTAATGAAAAACTGTTTTTT. The encoded protein is CASSLVSANEKLFF.

J is TRBJ2-7 and V is TRBV6-6; D is possibly TRBD2 (7 bases). The CDR3 is made up of 13 amino acids. The V end was cut by 10 bases, the J end by 3 bases, with 16 bases between. The germline V gene has CDR1 MNHNY and CDR2 SVGAGI (reference sequence). The CDR3 spells CAIKDSGNYEQYF. The DNA of the CDR3 is TGTGCCATCAAGGACAGCGGGAACTACGAGCAGTACTTC.

V gene TRBV10-1 combines with J gene TRBJ2-2, with a tentative D call TRBD2 (5 bases). The V end was cut by 3 bases, the J end by 9 bases, with 8 bases between. This CDR3 has 12 residues. The germline gives CDR1 WNHNN, CDR2 SYGVQD (reference sequence). Written as DNA, the CDR3 is TGCGCCAGCAGTGATACGGGGTGGGAGCTGTTTTTT. Translation gives CASSDTGWELFF.

CDR3 sequence (DNA): TGCAGTGGCACAGGCTCCTACGAGCAGTACTTC. It is translated as CSGTGSYEQYF. The J gene is TRBJ2-7, the V gene TRBV20-1, with D tentatively TRBD1 (5 bases). Trimming shortened V by 7 bases and J by 0 bases, and 7 bases separated the two germline ends. Germline V gene sequence: CDR1 DFQATT, CDR2 SNEGSKA (reference sequence). The CDR3 length is 11 residues.

The chain combines TRBV7-9 with TRBJ2-1; maybe TRBD1 (5 bases). The CDR3 totals 16 residues. Germline V lookup: CDR1 SEHNR, CDR2 FQNEAQ (reference sequence). V lost 1 base, J lost 0 bases, and 10 bases lay in between. CDR3 loop: CASSLDRWVSYNEQFF. The CDR3 DNA follows: TGTGCCAGCAGCTTAGACAGGTGGGTCTCCTACAATGAGCAGTTCTTC.

V gene TRBV4-3 combines with J gene TRBJ2-1, with 12 bases identical to TRBD2. V lost 4 bases and J lost 10; bases outside the gene matches: 11. CDR3 length equals 16 residues. Germline loops: CDR1 LGHNA, CDR2 YSLEER. CDR3 coding DNA: TGCGCCAGCAGCCCCCATCTAGCGGGAGGGCCAGTCGAGCAGTTCTTC. Translated, it gives CASSPHLAGGPVEQFF.

This chain uses TRBV19 with TRBJ2-7, with TRBD2 matching 9 bases. The CDR3 runs to 17 residues. J gave up 3 bases and V 5 bases, and 14 bases lay outside the gene matches. CDR1 LNHDA and CDR2 SQIVND come from the germline V gene (reference sequence). In DNA form, the CDR3 reads TGTGCCAGTAGTGAACAGGGTAGGAGCGGGAGGTTCTACGAGCAGTACTTC. It translates to CASSEQGRSGRFYEQYF. Complete variable domain (other parts from reference TRBV19 and TRBJ2-7): DGGITQSPKYLFRKEGQNVTLSCEQNLNHDAMYWYRQDPGQGLRLIYYSQIVNDFQKGDIAEGYSVSREKKESFPLTVTSAQKNPTAFYLCASSEQGRSGRFYEQYFGPGTRLTVT.

The chain links TRBV18 to TRBJ2-1; D call uncertain. This CDR3 region has 14 residues. The germline gives CDR1 KGHSH, CDR2 LQKENI. Trimming cost V 3 bases and J 7 bases, with 13 bases left between them. As DNA, the CDR3 is TGTGCCAGCTCACCTCCGTGGCTAGAGAATGAGCAGTTCTTC. It encodes CASSPPWLENEQFF.

This chain joins TRBV6-1 and TRBJ2-2; D gene ambiguous. This CDR3 spans 14 amino acids. The V end was cut by 7 bases, the J end by 5 bases, with 14 bases between. Germline-derived CDR1 and CDR2 are MNHNS and SASEGT. In DNA, the CDR3 is TGTGCCAGCACCGTTCCCCCGGAGACCGGGGAGCTGTTTTTT. This codes for CASTVPPETGELFF.

The genes are TRBV4-2 and TRBJ2-7, with D perhaps matching TRBD2 (6 bases). Trimming removed 3 bases from V and 3 bases from J, with 9 bases in between. The CDR3 loop spans 13 amino acids. Per germline, CDR1 LGHNA and CDR2 YNFKEQ. CDR3 sequence reads: CASSQTGVYEQYF. Written as DNA, the CDR3 is TGTGCCAGCAGCCAGACGGGAGTCTACGAGCAGTACTTC.